The text below deals with one T cell receptor beta chain. This clonotype was counted only a few times. Its cognate antigen has yet to be identified. Per-base quality was not reported, and no clone a single base away is much larger than it. The data were taken from a study of regulatory T cells in long-lasting Graves disease (dated by TCRdb to the early 2020s). A note on the overall study: Persistent Graves' disease was defined as persistently positive TSH receptor autoantibodies together with antithyroid drug treatment for over 5 years. Peripheral blood TCR sequencing and RNA sequencing compared persistent Graves' disease patients with newly diagnosed Graves' disease patients. The study was registered as a clinical trial and conducted in China. TCR sequencing covered 13 persistent and roughly 20 newly diagnosed Graves' disease patients, 33 samples in total. Persistent Graves' disease patients in the clinical cohort had taken antithyroid drugs for approximately ten years on average.

Library preparation employed multiplex PCR. Sequenced on an Illumina HiSeq 4000. iRepertoire HTBI primers and Arm-PCR amplification of CDR3 regions were used to construct TCR beta libraries. Before sequencing, the PCR products went through gel purification. The study's own analysis went as follows. Gene usage analysis of CDR3 amino acid clonotypes used the 50 to 70 TRBV and about 15 TRBJ segments found across samples. COPE and FqMerger were used to merge filtered high-quality paired reads into contigs. BLAST was used to align contigs to the IMGT TRBV, TRBD and TRBJ reference genes, and CDR3 was defined following IMGT. Any clonotype with a frequency above 0.1% was counted as a highly expanded clone. Shannon entropy was used to measure repertoire diversity, and the Gini coefficient was used to measure V-J evenness. A clonotype was considered public if more than one individual shared it. TCRdb reprocessed the public reads (quality trimming at Q25 with fastp, clone calling with MiXCR) and kept in-frame beta chains. CDR3 protein duplicates are merged, each entry listing the most common genes and DNA. TCRdb's processing, not the authors', yielded these V and J calls. In all, the sample holds about 430,000 distinct CDR3 sequences, and approximately 22% of those were seen once. Jointly, the top ten make up 14% of the sample.

Ends trimmed: V by 3 bases, J by 1 base; bases unmatched to a gene: 2. Taken from the germline V gene (reference sequence), the CDR1 and CDR2 loops are DFQATT and SNEGSKA. The CDR3 numbers 14 residues from cysteine through phenylalanine. Of all the DNA, just the CDR3 is kept, 42 bases in frame from base 1. In light of the paper, this sample's time point label describes: persistent/refractory GD, antithyroid drugs over 5 years with positive TRAb. RNA was extracted from PBMCs in TRIzol for both TCR sequencing and RNA sequencing. The diagnosis of Graves' disease was made according to American Thyroid Association guidelines. Patients were recruited from an endocrinology department in Xi'an, China. Each patient gave roughly 10 milliliters of peripheral blood, collected in an EDTA anticoagulant tube. PBMCs were isolated by Ficoll Paque Plus density gradient separation without further T cell sorting. RNA quality was checked with an Agilent 2100 Bioanalyzer and agarose gel, and concentration with a NanoDrop 2000.

Study-wide findings and limitations: Persistent disease showed preferential use of TRBV28, TRBJ1-2 and TRBJ2-5, whereas newly diagnosed disease favored TRBV20-1 and TRBJ2-1. Only the TCR beta chain was sequenced and analyzed. Peripheral blood alone was examined, since thyroid tissue, which constituted the primary lesion, could not be accessed. As a limitation, the authors acknowledged that the small sample size may reduce accuracy. Lower TCR Shannon entropy and fewer highly expanded clones were observed in persistent Graves' disease patients than in newly diagnosed patients, which suggested clonal expansion. More public clonotypes were shared among persistent patients (around 2,600) than among newly diagnosed patients (approximately 930).

This clonotype was obtained from a female donor with Graves disease. The V gene is TRBV20-1 and the J gene is TRBJ2-2, and 7 junction bases match TRBD2. The sample here was peripheral blood mononuclear cells (PBMCs), taken when the disease was refractory, from a patient treated with antithyroid drugs. The sequenced DNA is TGCAGTGCTAGCGGGAGGCAGAACACCGGGGAGCTGTTTTTT. Its translation is CSASGRQNTGELFF.